A selection of T cell receptor beta chains follows, all from one sample in a study of vaccination and CD4 T cells after COVID-19. TCRdb called the PCR reads again in MiXCR, with one record for every CDR3 protein. The repertoire holds approximately 8,800 distinct CDR3 sequences, with approximately 40% as singletons. No antigen is known for these receptors. The sequenced material came from CD4+ T cells from blood, cultured in vitro. These TCRs come from a human donor in good health. The CDR3 runs from the conserved cysteine through the conserved F or W. Each record gives: V gene, D gene, clone size, J gene, CDR3 protein, CDR3 DNA. A D gene is named only where the DNA matches it firmly. The listing skips clone size in some rows; elsewhere it reads once, few, many or a size class.

TRBV7-9,TRBD2,NA,TRBJ2-3,CASSSLRLAGPTDTQYF,TGTGCCAGCAGCTCGCTAAGACTAGCGGGGCCCACAGATACGCAGTATTTT
TRBV19,NA,NA,TRBJ2-3,CASSTPWGQFADTQYF,TGTGCCAGTAGTACACCGTGGGGTCAATTCGCAGATACGCAGTATTTT
TRBV20-1,NA,few,TRBJ2-6,CSAMRDGYSGANVLTF,TGCAGTGCTATGAGGGACGGATACTCTGGGGCCAACGTCCTGACTTTC
TRBV7-9,TRBD2,NA,TRBJ2-1,CASSTHRGGDNEQFF,TGTGCCAGCAGCACCCATCGCGGGGGGGACAATGAGCAGTTCTTC
TRBV20-1,NA,few,TRBJ1-1,CSARAGARGGFF,TGCAGTGCCCGGGCTGGGGCCCGGGGTGGCTTCTTT
TRBV7-9,NA,NA,TRBJ2-1,CASSPINEQFF,TGTGCCAGCAGCCCGATCAATGAGCAGTTCTTC
TRBV6-1,TRBD2,NA,TRBJ2-5,CASRLSGETTQYF,TGTGCCAGCAGACTTAGCGGGGAAACTACCCAGTACTTC
TRBV27,TRBD2,NA,TRBJ2-5,CASSVLAGQETQYF,TGTGCCAGCAGTGTACTAGCGGGGCAAGAGACCCAGTACTTC
TRBV7-6,NA,few,TRBJ2-6,CASSLGGAKSGANVLTF,TGTGCCAGCAGCTTGGGGGGCGCTAAATCAGGGGCCAACGTCCTGACTTTC
TRBV4-3,TRBD1,NA,TRBJ1-6,CASSRGQNSPLHF,TGCGCCAGCAGCAGGGGACAGAATTCACCCCTCCACTTT
TRBV7-2,TRBD1,NA,TRBJ1-1,CASSWDREAFF,TGTGCCAGCAGTTGGGACAGAGAAGCTTTCTTT
TRBV19,NA,few,TRBJ1-1,CASSRDSAFVTEAFF,TGTGCCAGTAGTCGTGACAGTGCATTTGTTACTGAAGCTTTCTTT
TRBV6-1,TRBD1,NA,TRBJ2-7,CASSEPSGQGRDEQYF,TGTGCCAGCAGTGAACCCTCGGGACAGGGGAGGGACGAGCAGTACTTC
TRBV10-1,NA,NA,TRBJ1-2,CASSSDGYGYTF,TGCGCCAGCAGCTCGGACGGCTATGGCTACACCTTC
TRBV7-8,NA,few,TRBJ1-5,CASSLGGAAAGQPQHF,TGTGCCAGCAGCTTAGGGGGGGCCGCAGCAGGGCAGCCCCAGCATTTT
TRBV6-1,NA,few,TRBJ1-5,CASSQYGDQPQHF,TGTGCCAGCAGCCAATATGGGGATCAGCCCCAGCATTTT
TRBV10-3,NA,few,TRBJ1-3,CAISPSGSGNTIYF,TGTGCCATCAGCCCCTCGGGTTCTGGAAACACCATATATTTT
TRBV7-6,NA,few,TRBJ1-6,CASSLAAGGISPLHF,TGTGCCAGCAGCTTAGCGGCAGGAGGGATTTCACCCCTCCACTTT
TRBV7-2,TRBD2,few,TRBJ2-3,CASSLFSASGSRGNTQYF,TGTGCCAGCAGCTTATTTTCGGCTAGCGGCTCTAGAGGGAATACGCAGTATTTT
TRBV6-2/TRBV6-3,NA,NA,TRBJ2-7,CASSYSGVDYEQYF,TGTGCCAGCAGTTACTCAGGAGTGGACTACGAGCAGTACTTC
TRBV7-4,NA,NA,TRBJ2-5,CASSVEAAGRTQYF,TGTGCCAGCAGCGTAGAAGCTGCGGGGAGGACCCAGTACTTC
TRBV19,NA,few,TRBJ1-5,CASRNSFYSNQPQHF,TGTGCCAGTAGGAACAGCTTTTATAGCAATCAGCCCCAGCATTTT
TRBV29-1,NA,NA,TRBJ2-5,CSVRFGGRETQYF,TGCAGCGTTCGTTTTGGGGGGCGGGAGACCCAGTACTTC
TRBV9,NA,NA,TRBJ2-5,CASSVAGTSGTQYF,TGTGCCAGCAGCGTAGCGGGGACCTCCGGGACCCAGTACTTC
TRBV6-1,NA,few,TRBJ2-3,CASRSSGTDTQYF,TGTGCCAGCAGATCCTCCGGCACAGATACGCAGTATTTT
TRBV20-1,NA,NA,TRBJ1-1,CSAPGAASTEAFF,TGCAGTGCTCCAGGGGCCGCGAGCACTGAAGCTTTCTTT
TRBV20-1,NA,NA,TRBJ2-4,CSARDYRILAKNIQYF,TGCAGTGCTAGAGATTACAGAATTCTAGCCAAAAACATTCAGTACTTC
TRBV19,NA,few,TRBJ1-6,CASSMLGPSSYNSPLHF,TGTGCCAGTAGTATGCTGGGGCCGAGCTCCTATAATTCACCCCTCCACTTT